This T cell receptor beta chain came from a study of patients and donors after allogeneic stem cell transplantation. TCRdb analysed the RT-PCR reads with MiXCR anew, one entry per CDR3 protein. The sample has about 150,000 distinct CDR3 sequences; 30% to 45% are singletons. This clonotype was sampled from a human donor who was either an allogeneic HSCT recipient or a stem cell or donor lymphocyte infusion donor (not recorded which). It is not recorded whose cells these are; they may come from a transplant donor. Sequenced input: blood, either unsorted or a sorted T cell fraction (not recorded which).

As DNA, the CDR3 is TGTGCCAGCAGCGCCGGGACAGGGGACTATGGCTACACCTTC. Its translation: CASSAGTGDYGYTF. The chain has TRBV9 and TRBJ1-2, with 10 positions matching TRBD1. The CDR3 totals 14 residues. Germline values: CDR1 SGDLS, CDR2 YYNGEE. Trimming cost V 3 bases and J 3 bases; bases outside gene matches: 2.